Listed here are 15 T cell receptor beta chains from one sample, sequenced in a study of T cells expressing NK-cell markers. TCRdb processed the 5' RACE reads again and assigns one entry to each CDR3 protein, with no DNA. The sample table includes fewer than 200,000 distinct CDR3 sequences. What was sequenced was blood T cells: a sorted CD56 or NKG2C T cell subset, CD4+ or CD8+ T cells, or bulk PBMC T cells (not recorded which). All receptors derive from a woman between 18 and 70 years old in good health.

V gene TRBV28 combines with J gene TRBJ2-7; with no DNA, the TCRdb D assignment of TRBD2 cannot be verified. The germline gives CDR1 MDHEN, CDR2 SYDVKM. The CDR3 spans 14 residues. The CDR3 sequence: CASSPRGAGVEQYF. Full variable domain (outside the CDR3, taken from reference TRBV28 and TRBJ2-7): DVKVTQSSRYLVKRTGEKVFLECVQDMDHENMFWYRQDPGLGLRLIYFSYDVKMKEKGDIPEGYSVSREKKERFSLILESASTNQTSMYLCASSPRGAGVEQYFGPGTRLTVT.

V usage is TRBV20-1 and J usage is TRBJ1-5; TCRdb outputs TRBD1, but without DNA this stays unchecked. From germline, CDR1 is DFQATT and CDR2 SNEGSKA (reference sequence). The length of the CDR3 is 15 residues. CDR3 in amino acids: CSARTGTGANQPQHF.

This sequence joins TRBV20-1 and TRBJ2-5; the D call from TCRdb, TRBD1, cannot be confirmed without DNA. CDR3 length: 13 amino acids. The germline V gene encodes CDR1 DFQATT and CDR2 SNEGSKA (reference sequence). The chain's CDR3 is CSANRNNQETQYF.

The V call is TRBV29-1, the J call TRBJ1-5. CDR1 SQVTM and CDR2 ANQGSEA come from the germline V gene. The CDR3 sequence is 14 residues long. CDR3 residues: CSVGGGYSNQPQHF.

V gene TRBV5-1 combines with J gene TRBJ2-1; the TCRdb D gene call, TRBD2, has no DNA to confirm it. The CDR3 is 14 amino acids. In germline, CDR1 is SGHRS, CDR2 YFSETQ. The CDR3: CASSSSQGNWEQFF.

The chain combines TRBV7-3 with TRBJ2-3; TCRdb picks TRBD1, but there is no DNA to check that call. The CDR3 totals 16 residues. Germline V gene data show CDR1 as SGHTA and CDR2 as FQGTGA. The CDR3 loop is CASSLGQDFYTDTQYF.

The CDR3 reads CASSVATHQEQFF. This chain connects TRBV9 to TRBJ2-1. The V gene's germline CDR1 is SGDLS and CDR2 YYNGEE. The CDR3 contains 13 residues.

V usage is TRBV20-1 and J usage is TRBJ2-5; TCRdb outputs TRBD2, but without DNA this stays unchecked. Germline CDR1 DFQATT, CDR2 SNEGSKA (reference sequence). This CDR3 is 16 amino acids long. The chain's CDR3 is CSARDGLAGGGETQYF.

V and J are TRBV7-9 and TRBJ2-3; TCRdb calls TRBD2, which cannot be checked without DNA. The CDR3 is 16 residues long. CDR1 and CDR2 (germline): SEHNR, FQNEAQ (reference sequence). CDR3 region: CASSLGFWSGKDTQYF.

The chain carries TRBV5-1 and TRBJ2-7; TCRdb designates TRBD2, a call that cannot be tested without DNA. The CDR3 contains 16 residues. Per the germline V gene, CDR1 is SGHRS and CDR2 is YFSETQ. CDR3: CASSLGSSGSRYEQYF.

This chain uses TRBV5-1 with TRBJ2-3; TCRdb's D call, TRBD1, is unchecked because there is no DNA. The CDR3 length is 16 residues. The germline gives CDR1 SGHRS, CDR2 YFSETQ. The CDR3 sequence: CASRLTGGMGTDTQYF.

The J gene is TRBJ1-5, the V gene TRBV20-1; TCRdb picks TRBD1, but there is no DNA to check that call. There are 16 residues in the CDR3. Germline assignment: CDR1 DFQATT and CDR2 SNEGSKA (reference sequence). The CDR3 loop reads CSARDSTGVSNQPQHF.

The rearrangement joins TRBV2 to TRBJ2-7; the D call of TRBD1 rests on TCRdb alone, since no DNA is present to check it. The CDR3 sequence is 15 residues long. Germline V lookup: CDR1 SNHLY, CDR2 FYNNEI. Here the CDR3 reads CASSDRTGGGYEQYF.

This sequence joins TRBV11-2 and TRBJ1-1; TCRdb outputs TRBD1, but without DNA this stays unchecked. CDR1 is SGHAT and CDR2 is FQNNGV in the germline V gene. The CDR3 extends over 15 amino acids. CDR3 amino acids: CASSFDGRTNTEAFF.

The gene calls are TRBV5-1 and TRBJ1-1. Germline CDR1 reads SGHRS; CDR2 reads YFSETQ. The CDR3 totals 15 residues. The chain's CDR3 is CASSLEGPPNTEAFF.